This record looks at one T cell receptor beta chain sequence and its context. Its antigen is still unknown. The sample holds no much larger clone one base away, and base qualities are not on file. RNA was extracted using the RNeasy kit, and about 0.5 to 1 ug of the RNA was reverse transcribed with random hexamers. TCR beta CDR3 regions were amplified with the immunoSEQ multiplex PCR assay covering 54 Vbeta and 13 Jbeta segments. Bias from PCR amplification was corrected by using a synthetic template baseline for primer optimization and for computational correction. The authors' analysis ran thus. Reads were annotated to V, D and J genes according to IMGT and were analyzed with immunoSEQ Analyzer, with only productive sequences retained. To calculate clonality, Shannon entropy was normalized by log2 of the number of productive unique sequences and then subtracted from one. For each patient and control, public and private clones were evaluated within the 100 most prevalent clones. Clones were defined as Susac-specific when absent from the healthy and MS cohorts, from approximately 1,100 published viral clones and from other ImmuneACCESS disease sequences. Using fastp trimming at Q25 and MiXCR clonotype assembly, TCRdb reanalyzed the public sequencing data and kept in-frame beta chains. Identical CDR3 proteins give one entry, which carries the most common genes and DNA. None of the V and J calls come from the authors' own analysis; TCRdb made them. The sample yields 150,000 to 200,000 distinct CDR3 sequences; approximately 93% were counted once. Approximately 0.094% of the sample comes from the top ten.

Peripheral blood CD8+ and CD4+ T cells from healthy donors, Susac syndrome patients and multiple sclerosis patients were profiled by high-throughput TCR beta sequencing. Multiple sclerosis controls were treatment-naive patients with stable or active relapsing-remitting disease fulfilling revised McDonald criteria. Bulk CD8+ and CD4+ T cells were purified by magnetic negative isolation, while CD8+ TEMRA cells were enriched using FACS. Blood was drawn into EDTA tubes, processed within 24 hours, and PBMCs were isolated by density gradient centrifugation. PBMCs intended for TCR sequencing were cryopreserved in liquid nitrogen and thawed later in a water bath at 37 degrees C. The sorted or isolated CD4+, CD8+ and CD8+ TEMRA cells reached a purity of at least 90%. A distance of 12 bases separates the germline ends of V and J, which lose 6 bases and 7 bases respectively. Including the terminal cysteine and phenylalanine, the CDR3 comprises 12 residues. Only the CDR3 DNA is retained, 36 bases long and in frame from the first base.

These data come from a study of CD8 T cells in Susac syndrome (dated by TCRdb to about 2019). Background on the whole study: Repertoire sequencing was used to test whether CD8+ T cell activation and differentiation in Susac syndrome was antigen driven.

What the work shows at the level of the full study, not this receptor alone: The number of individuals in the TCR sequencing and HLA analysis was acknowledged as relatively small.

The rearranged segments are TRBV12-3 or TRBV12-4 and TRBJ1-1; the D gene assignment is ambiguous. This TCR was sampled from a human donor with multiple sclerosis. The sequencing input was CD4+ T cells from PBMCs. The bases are TGTGCCAGCAGAGGACGGAGAGATGAAGCTTTCTTT. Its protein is CASRGRRDEAFF.